These 21 T cell receptor beta chains share one sample of origin, sequenced in a study of T-cell reconstitution after alpha-beta-depleted transplantation in children. The library targeted TCRbeta and was prepared with unique molecular identifiers. MiXCR, run by TCRdb on the PCR reads, gives a single entry per CDR3 protein. The data contain hundreds of thousands of distinct CDR3 sequences, over 9.5% of them singletons. The starting material was PBMCs, obtained before TCRalphabeta/CD19-depleted stem cell transplant. Source of these receptors: a boy less than two years old with acute myeloid leukemia, due to receive a stem cell transplant.

This clonotype has at least ten counts. V gene TRBV7-9 combines with J gene TRBJ2-2; perhaps TRBD1 as D (6 bases). The CDR3 is 17 residues long. The germline V and J ends were trimmed by 3 bases and 2 bases, with 16 bases remaining between them. Germline loops: CDR1 SEHNR, CDR2 FQNEAQ (reference sequence). The chain's CDR3 is CASSFLPRTDNTGELFF. The DNA for the CDR3 is TGTGCCAGCAGCTTCCTCCCAAGGACAGATAACACCGGGGAGCTGTTTTTT.

This clonotype was counted at least ten times. The chain couples TRBV4-3 to TRBJ1-6; D unresolved. CDR3 length: 15 residues. Germline V gene sequence: CDR1 LGHNA, CDR2 YSLEER. V lost 0 bases and J 0 bases, leaving 3 bases between the germline ends. CDR3 sequence (DNA): TGCGCCAGCAGCCAAGACACCTCCTATAATTCACCCCTCCACTTT. The encoded protein is CASSQDTSYNSPLHF.

The sample holds many counts of this clonotype. The V gene is TRBV5-1, the J gene TRBJ2-6, with unresolved D. Germline loops: CDR1 SGHRS, CDR2 YFSETQ. Trimming shortened V by 1 base and J by 3 bases, and 17 bases separated the two germline ends. The CDR3 totals 18 residues. The CDR3 region has the DNA TGCGCCAGCAGCTTGAGGAACTTACCTCAGGATGGGGCCAACGTCCTGACTTTC. Translation: CASSLRNLPQDGANVLTF.

In this sample, this clonotype turned up many times. The chain couples TRBV28 to TRBJ2-3; D could derive from TRBD1 or TRBD2 (6 bases each). V lost 3 bases and J lost 4, with 11 bases in between. CDR1 and CDR2 from the germline V gene are MDHEN and SYDVKM. This CDR3 contains 14 residues. CDR3 bases: TGTGCCAGCAGTTTGGCAGGGGAGGCAGATACGCAGTATTTT. Translating it yields CASSLAGEADTQYF.

This clonotype came up many times. The rearrangement joins TRBV24-1 to TRBJ2-1; perhaps TRBD1 as D (5 bases). Trimming pared 6 bases from V and 7 bases from J, leaving 18 bases between. Per germline, CDR1 KGHDR and CDR2 SFDVKD. CDR3 size: 15 residues. The DNA of the CDR3 is TGTGCCACCAGTTTTACCTCAGACAGACCAAATGAGCAGTTCTTC. Protein sequence: CATSFTSDRPNEQFF.

This clonotype was picked up many times. DNA for the CDR3: TGTGCCAGTAGAATGAGGCAGGGTGGGACCGGGGAGCTGTTTTTT. It translates to CASRMRQGGTGELFF. The chain is built from TRBV19 and TRBJ2-2, with D possibly being TRBD1 (5 bases). CDR1 and CDR2 from the germline V gene are LNHDA and SQIVND (reference sequence). V lost 6 bases, J lost 5 bases, and 16 bases lay in between. The CDR3 covers 15 residues.

This clonotype was seen repeatedly, ten times or more. The chain has TRBV13 and TRBJ2-5, with D possibly matching TRBD1 (6 bases). V was clipped by 3 bases and J by 1 base, with 12 bases between them. Germline V gives CDR1 PRHDT, CDR2 FYEKMQ (reference sequence). This CDR3 comprises 15 residues. The CDR3 DNA reads TGTGCCAGCAGCTTGGGGACACCTAGCCAAGAGACCCAGTACTTC. It yields the protein CASSLGTPSQETQYF.

The sample holds many counts of this clonotype. CDR3 nucleotides: TGTGCCAGCAGTTACCCACAGGGAGGGGGCTACACCTTC. Encoded protein: CASSYPQGGGYTF. V gene TRBV6-6 combines with J gene TRBJ1-2; D might be TRBD1 (6 bases). The ends were cut back, 2 bases at V and 8 bases at J, with 12 bases in the middle. Germline CDR1 is MNHNY and CDR2 is SVGAGI (reference sequence). CDR3 size: 13 residues.

Concerning this clonotype itself: At one boundary the junction diverges from the germline segment, which might be a read error. The CDR3 spells CASSLGLAGGQETLYF. Here the CDR3 DNA reads TGTGCCAGCAGTTTAGGTCTAGCGGGAGGGCAAGAGACCCTGTACTTC. The chain uses TRBV28 and TRBJ2-5, with TRBD2 identical over 12 bases. The CDR3 consists of 16 residues. CDR1 and CDR2 (germline): MDHEN, SYDVKM.

This clonotype was detected ten times or more. The chain uses TRBV7-9 and TRBJ2-2; D gene unclear. The germline gives CDR1 SEHNR, CDR2 FQNEAQ (reference sequence). The CDR3 loop spans 15 amino acids. V was cut by 2 bases and J by 5 bases, with 12 bases left in between. CDR3 amino acids: CASSLPVPATGELFF. CDR3 bases: TGTGCCAGCAGCTTACCAGTACCGGCTACCGGGGAGCTGTTTTTT.

This clonotype showed up many times. This CDR3 reads CSARRRSNQPQHF. The CDR3 bases are TGCAGTGCTAGGCGGCGAAGCAATCAGCCCCAGCATTTT. The chain recombines TRBV20-1 with TRBJ1-5, with D unresolved. Looked up from germline, CDR1 is DFQATT and CDR2 is SNEGSKA (reference sequence). The V end was cut by 3 bases, the J end by 1 base, with 7 bases between. The CDR3 covers 13 residues.

This clonotype appeared many times. The chain employs TRBV28 and TRBJ2-7, with TRBD2 matching over 12 bases. V was pared by 7 bases and J by 6 bases, with 19 bases of the junction left unmatched. Germline V lookup: CDR1 MDHEN, CDR2 SYDVKM. This CDR3 spans 18 amino acids. The CDR3 reads CASTPGEASGRAQLEQYF. The CDR3 DNA reads TGTGCCAGCACCCCCGGGGAGGCTAGCGGGAGGGCCCAACTCGAGCAGTACTTC. Using reference TRBV28 and TRBJ2-7 for the parts outside the CDR3, the full variable domain is DVKVTQSSRYLVKRTGEKVFLECVQDMDHENMFWYRQDPGLGLRLIYFSYDVKMKEKGDIPEGYSVSREKKERFSLILESASTNQTSMYLCASTPGEASGRAQLEQYFGPGTRLTVT.

This clonotype was found many times. CDR3 sequence reads: CASSGTGSTDTQYF. DNA for the CDR3: TGCGCCAGCAGCGGGACTGGCAGCACAGATACGCAGTATTTT. The rearrangement uses TRBV5-1 and TRBJ2-3; D possibly corresponds to TRBD2 (6 bases). Germline V gene lookup returns CDR1 SGHRS and CDR2 YFSETQ. V was cut by 4 bases and J by 0 bases, with 9 bases left in between. The length of the CDR3 is 14 residues.

Concerning this clonotype itself: This is likely a read error, given that the CDR3 carries no conserved phenylalanine or tryptophan at its end. The V and J genes are TRBV5-5 and TRBJ2-5; the D is unclear. The CDR3 runs 11 residues. The germline V and J ends were trimmed by 3 bases and 4 bases, with 4 bases remaining between them. Per the germline V gene, CDR1 is SGHKS and CDR2 is YYEKEE (reference sequence). The CDR3 region is CASSSGETQYC. CDR3 in DNA: TGTGCCAGCAGCTCCGGAGAGACCCAGTACTGC.

V is TRBV25-1 and J is TRBJ2-6; tentative D call: TRBD1 (5 bases). Germline CDR1 is MGHDK and CDR2 is SYGVNS. This CDR3 has 16 amino acids. Trimming took 3 bases from V and 0 from J, leaving 9 bases between them. CDR3: CASSDQGHSGANVLTF. The CDR3 bases are TGTGCCAGCAGTGATCAGGGCCACTCTGGGGCCAACGTCCTGACTTTC.

The sample holds many counts of this clonotype. The chain couples TRBV7-2 to TRBJ2-7, with 8 nucleotides matching TRBD2. The V and J ends lost 2 bases and 3 bases, in that order; junction bases with no gene match: 9. CDR1 is SGHTA, CDR2 FQGNSA, per germline. The CDR3 has 16 residues. The CDR3 spells CASSLNGGDIFYEQYF. The CDR3 region has the DNA TGTGCCAGCAGCTTAAACGGGGGGGACATATTCTACGAGCAGTACTTC.

This clonotype was found many times. The rearrangement joins TRBV4-3 to TRBJ2-7; a weak D match, TRBD2 (6 bases). Germline lookup yields CDR1 LGHNA and CDR2 YSLEER. This CDR3 region has 15 residues. Trimming pared 0 bases from V and 6 bases from J, leaving 15 bases between. In nucleotides, the CDR3 is TGCGCCAGCAGCCAAGATCGGGGGAGCGAAGGCGAGCAGTACTTC. This sequence encodes CASSQDRGSEGEQYF.

This clonotype was recorded a few times. The J gene is TRBJ2-5, the V gene TRBV4-3; possible D gene TRBD1, 5 bases. CDR1 is LGHNA, CDR2 YSLEER, per germline. The CDR3 is made up of 15 amino acids. The germline V and J ends were trimmed by 0 bases and 4 bases, with 12 bases remaining between them. The CDR3 sequence is CASSQDQGVAETQYF. In DNA form, the CDR3 reads TGCGCCAGCAGCCAAGATCAGGGTGTGGCAGAGACCCAGTACTTC.

At least ten counts were recorded for this clonotype. V and J are TRBV11-2 and TRBJ2-7; D call uncertain. Looked up from germline, CDR1 is SGHAT and CDR2 is FQNNGV. CDR3 length: 11 residues. V lost 5 bases and J lost 2, with 4 bases in between. CDR3 in amino acids: CASSGTYEQYF. The DNA of the CDR3 is TGTGCCAGCAGCGGGACCTACGAGCAGTACTTC.

This clonotype showed up many times. The rearrangement joins TRBV12-5 to TRBJ2-1; TRBD1 or TRBD2 may be the D gene (5 bases each). The germline V gene has CDR1 LGHNT and CDR2 FRNRAP. V lost 8 bases and J lost 0, with 14 bases in between. This CDR3 is built from 15 residues. The CDR3 sequence is CASFHGTLSYNEQFF. In DNA, the CDR3 is TGTGCTAGTTTTCACGGGACCCTCTCCTACAATGAGCAGTTCTTC.

This clonotype was detected many times. The rearrangement links TRBV7-2 to TRBJ2-7, with 12 bases lining up with TRBD1. Germline lookup yields CDR1 SGHTA and CDR2 FQGNSA. V lost 5 bases, J lost 4 bases, and 6 bases stayed unmatched. This CDR3 has 15 residues. The CDR3 reads CASSGGTGGAYEQYF. The CDR3 DNA reads TGTGCCAGCAGCGGTGGGACAGGGGGCGCTTACGAGCAGTACTTC. Variable domain in full (rest from reference TRBV7-2 and TRBJ2-7): GAGVSQSPSNKVTEKGKDVELRCDPISGHTALYWYRQSLGQGLEFLIYFQGNSAPDKSGLPSDRFSAERTGGSVSTLTIQRTQQEDSAVYLCASSGGTGGAYEQYFGPGTRLTVT.